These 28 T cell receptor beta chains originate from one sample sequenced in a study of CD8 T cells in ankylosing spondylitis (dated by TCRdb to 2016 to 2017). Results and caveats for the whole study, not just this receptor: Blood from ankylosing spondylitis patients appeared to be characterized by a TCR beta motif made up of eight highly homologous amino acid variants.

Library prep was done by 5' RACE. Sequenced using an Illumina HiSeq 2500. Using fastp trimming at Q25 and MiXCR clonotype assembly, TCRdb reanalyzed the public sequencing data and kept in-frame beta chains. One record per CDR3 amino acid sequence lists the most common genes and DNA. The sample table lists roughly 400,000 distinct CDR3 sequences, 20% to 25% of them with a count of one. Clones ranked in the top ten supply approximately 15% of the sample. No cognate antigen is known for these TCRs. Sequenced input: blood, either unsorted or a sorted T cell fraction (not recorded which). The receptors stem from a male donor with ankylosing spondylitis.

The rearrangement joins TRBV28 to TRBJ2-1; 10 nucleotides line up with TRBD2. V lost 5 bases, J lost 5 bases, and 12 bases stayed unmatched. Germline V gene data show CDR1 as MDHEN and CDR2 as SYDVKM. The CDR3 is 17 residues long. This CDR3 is CASSLSPGLAPHNEQFF. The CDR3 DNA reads TGTGCCAGCAGTCTATCTCCGGGACTAGCGCCCCACAATGAGCAGTTCTTC. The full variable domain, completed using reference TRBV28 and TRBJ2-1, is DVKVTQSSRYLVKRTGEKVFLECVQDMDHENMFWYRQDPGLGLRLIYFSYDVKMKEKGDIPEGYSVSREKKERFSLILESASTNQTSMYLCASSLSPGLAPHNEQFFGPGTRLTVL.

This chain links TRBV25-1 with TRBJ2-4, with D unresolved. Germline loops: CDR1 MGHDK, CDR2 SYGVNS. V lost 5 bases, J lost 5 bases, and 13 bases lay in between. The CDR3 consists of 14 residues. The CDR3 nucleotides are TGTGCCAGCAGTCCTCATACGACCGAAAACATTCAGTACTTC. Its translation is CASSPHTTENIQYF.

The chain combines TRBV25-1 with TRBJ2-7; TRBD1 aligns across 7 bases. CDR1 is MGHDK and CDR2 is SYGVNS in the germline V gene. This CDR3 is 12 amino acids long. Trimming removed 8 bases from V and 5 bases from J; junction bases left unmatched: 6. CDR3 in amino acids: CASARDSHEQYF. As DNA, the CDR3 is TGTGCCAGCGCCAGGGACAGCCACGAGCAGTACTTC.

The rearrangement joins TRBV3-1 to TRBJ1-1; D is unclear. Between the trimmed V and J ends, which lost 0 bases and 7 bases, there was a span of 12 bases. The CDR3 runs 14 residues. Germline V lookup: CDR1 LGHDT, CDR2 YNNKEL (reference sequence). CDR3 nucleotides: TGTGCCAGCAGCCAAGATCTAAGGGCACATGAAGCTTTCTTT. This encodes CASSQDLRAHEAFF.

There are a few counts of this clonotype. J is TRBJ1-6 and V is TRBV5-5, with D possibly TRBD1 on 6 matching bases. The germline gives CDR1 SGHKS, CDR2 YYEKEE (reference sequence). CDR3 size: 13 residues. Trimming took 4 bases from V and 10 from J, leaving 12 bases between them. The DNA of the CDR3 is TGTGCCAGCAGCGTAGCAGGGGACTCACCCCTCCACTTT. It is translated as CASSVAGDSPLHF.

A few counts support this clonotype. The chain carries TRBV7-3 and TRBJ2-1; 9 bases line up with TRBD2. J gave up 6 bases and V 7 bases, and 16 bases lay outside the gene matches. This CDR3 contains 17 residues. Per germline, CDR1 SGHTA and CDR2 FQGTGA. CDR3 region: CASTKDSGLAGSNEQFF. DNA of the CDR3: TGTGCCAGCACTAAAGATTCAGGGCTAGCGGGAAGCAATGAGCAGTTCTTC.

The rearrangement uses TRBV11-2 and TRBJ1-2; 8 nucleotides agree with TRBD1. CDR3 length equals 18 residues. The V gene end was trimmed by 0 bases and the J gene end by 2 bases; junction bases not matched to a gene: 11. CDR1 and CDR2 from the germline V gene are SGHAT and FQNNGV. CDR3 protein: CASSLDPRWTGSNYGYTF. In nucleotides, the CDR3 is TGTGCCAGCAGCTTAGACCCCCGATGGACAGGGTCCAACTATGGCTACACCTTC.

CDR3 nucleotides: TGCAGTGCTAGAGTAGTGGGGGGGTCTTACGAGCAGTACTTC. Translating it yields CSARVVGGSYEQYF. The chain employs TRBV20-1 and TRBJ2-7; TRBD2 agrees at 7 bases. Germline CDR1 and CDR2: DFQATT and SNEGSKA (reference sequence). The CDR3 loop spans 14 amino acids. With 1 base clipped from V and 4 bases from J, the junction kept 7 bases outside the gene matches.

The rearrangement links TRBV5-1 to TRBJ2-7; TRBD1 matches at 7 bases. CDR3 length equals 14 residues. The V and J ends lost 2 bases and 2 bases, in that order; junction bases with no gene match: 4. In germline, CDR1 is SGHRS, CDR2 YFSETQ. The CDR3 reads CASSLRDRPYEQYF. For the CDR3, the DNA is TGCGCCAGCAGCTTACGGGACAGACCCTACGAGCAGTACTTC. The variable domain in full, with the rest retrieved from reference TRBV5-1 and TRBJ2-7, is KAGVTQTPRYLIKTRGQQVTLSCSPISGHRSVSWYQQTPGQGLQFLFEYFSETQRNKGNFPGRFSGRQFSNSRSEMNVSTLELGDSALYLCASSLRDRPYEQYFGPGTRLTVT.

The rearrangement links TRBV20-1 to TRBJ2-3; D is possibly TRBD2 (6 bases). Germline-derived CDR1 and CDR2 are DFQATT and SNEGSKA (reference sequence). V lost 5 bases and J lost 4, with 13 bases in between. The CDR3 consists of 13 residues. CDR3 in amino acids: CSAWDSRPDTQYF. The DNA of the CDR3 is TGCAGTGCTTGGGACTCCCGCCCAGATACGCAGTATTTT.

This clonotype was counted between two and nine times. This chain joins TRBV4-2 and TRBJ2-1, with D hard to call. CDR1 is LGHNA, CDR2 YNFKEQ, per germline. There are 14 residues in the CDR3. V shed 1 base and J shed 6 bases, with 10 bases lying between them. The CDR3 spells CASSQAVTLNEQFF. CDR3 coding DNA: TGTGCCAGCAGCCAAGCGGTGACGCTCAATGAGCAGTTCTTC.

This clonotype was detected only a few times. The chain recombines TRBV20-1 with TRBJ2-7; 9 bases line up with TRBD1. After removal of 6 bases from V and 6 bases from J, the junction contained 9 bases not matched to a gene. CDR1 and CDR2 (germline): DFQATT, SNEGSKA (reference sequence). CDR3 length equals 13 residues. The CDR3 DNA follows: TGCAGTGCCCCGGGACAGGGCTATAGCGAGCAGTACTTC. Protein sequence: CSAPGQGYSEQYF.

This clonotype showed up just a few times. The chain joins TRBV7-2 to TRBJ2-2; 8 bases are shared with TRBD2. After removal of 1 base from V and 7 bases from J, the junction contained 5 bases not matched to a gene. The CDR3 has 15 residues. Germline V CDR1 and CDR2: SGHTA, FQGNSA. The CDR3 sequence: CASSLGGLGNGELFF. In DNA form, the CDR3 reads TGTGCCAGCAGCTTAGGGGGACTAGGTAACGGGGAGCTGTTTTTT.

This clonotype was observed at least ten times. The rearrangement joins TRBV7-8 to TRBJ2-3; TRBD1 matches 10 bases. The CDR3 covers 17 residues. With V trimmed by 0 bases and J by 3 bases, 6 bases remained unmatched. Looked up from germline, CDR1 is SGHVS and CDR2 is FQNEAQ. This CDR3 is CASSLAWTGGYTDTQYF. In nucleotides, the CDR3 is TGTGCCAGCAGCTTAGCGTGGACAGGGGGTTATACAGATACGCAGTATTTT.

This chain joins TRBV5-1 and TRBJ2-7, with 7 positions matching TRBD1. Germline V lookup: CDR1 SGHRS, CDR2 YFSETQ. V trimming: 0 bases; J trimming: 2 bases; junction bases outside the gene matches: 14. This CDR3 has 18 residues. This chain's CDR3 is CASSLARGSPLRAYEQYF. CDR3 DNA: TGCGCCAGCAGCTTGGCCAGGGGGAGTCCCTTACGGGCCTACGAGCAGTACTTC. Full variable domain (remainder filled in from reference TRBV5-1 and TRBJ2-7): KAGVTQTPRYLIKTRGQQVTLSCSPISGHRSVSWYQQTPGQGLQFLFEYFSETQRNKGNFPGRFSGRQFSNSRSEMNVSTLELGDSALYLCASSLARGSPLRAYEQYFGPGTRLTVT.

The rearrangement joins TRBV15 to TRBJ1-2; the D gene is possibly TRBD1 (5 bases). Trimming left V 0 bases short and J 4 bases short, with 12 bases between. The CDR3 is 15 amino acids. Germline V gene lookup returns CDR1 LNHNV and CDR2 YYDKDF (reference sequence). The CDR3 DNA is TGTGCCACCAGCAGAGATCGGGGGGAAGTCTATGGCTACACCTTC. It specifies CATSRDRGEVYGYTF.

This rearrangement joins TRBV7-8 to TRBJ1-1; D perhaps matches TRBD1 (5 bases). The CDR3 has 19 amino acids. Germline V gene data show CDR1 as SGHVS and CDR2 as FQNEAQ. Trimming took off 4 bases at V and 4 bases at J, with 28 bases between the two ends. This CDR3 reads CASSSSWGSRGNWGTEAFF. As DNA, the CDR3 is TGTGCCAGCAGCTCCTCGTGGGGTTCGAGGGGTAATTGGGGCACTGAAGCTTTCTTT.

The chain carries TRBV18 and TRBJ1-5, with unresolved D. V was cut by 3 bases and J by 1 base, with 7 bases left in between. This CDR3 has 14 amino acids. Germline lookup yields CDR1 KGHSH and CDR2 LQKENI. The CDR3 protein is CASSPSASNQPQHF. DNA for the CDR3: TGTGCCAGCTCACCGTCAGCGAGCAATCAGCCCCAGCATTTT.

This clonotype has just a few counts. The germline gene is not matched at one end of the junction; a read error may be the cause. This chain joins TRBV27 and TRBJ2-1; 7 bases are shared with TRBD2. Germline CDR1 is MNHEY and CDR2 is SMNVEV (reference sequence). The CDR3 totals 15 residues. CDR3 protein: CASSPRLAAYNERFF. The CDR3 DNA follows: TGTGCCAGCAGCCCCCGCCTAGCGGCCTACAATGAGCGGTTCTTC.

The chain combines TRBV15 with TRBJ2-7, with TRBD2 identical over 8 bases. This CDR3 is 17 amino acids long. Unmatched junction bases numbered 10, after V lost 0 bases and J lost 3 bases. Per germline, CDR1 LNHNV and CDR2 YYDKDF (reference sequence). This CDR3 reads CATSRDFVAGLGYEQYF. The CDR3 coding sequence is TGTGCCACCAGCAGAGATTTTGTGGCGGGACTAGGCTACGAGCAGTACTTC. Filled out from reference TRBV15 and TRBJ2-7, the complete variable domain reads DAMVIQNPRYQVTQFGKPVTLSCSQTLNHNVMYWYQQKSSQAPKLLFHYYDKDFNNEADTPDNFQSRRPNTSFCFLDIRSPGLGDTAMYLCATSRDFVAGLGYEQYFGPGTRLTVT.

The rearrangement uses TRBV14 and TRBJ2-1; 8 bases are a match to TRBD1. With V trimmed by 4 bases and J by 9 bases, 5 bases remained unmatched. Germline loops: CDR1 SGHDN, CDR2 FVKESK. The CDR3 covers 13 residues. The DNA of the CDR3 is TGTGCCAGCAGCCGTGTCAGGGGGCGTGAGCAGTTCTTC. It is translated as CASSRVRGREQFF.

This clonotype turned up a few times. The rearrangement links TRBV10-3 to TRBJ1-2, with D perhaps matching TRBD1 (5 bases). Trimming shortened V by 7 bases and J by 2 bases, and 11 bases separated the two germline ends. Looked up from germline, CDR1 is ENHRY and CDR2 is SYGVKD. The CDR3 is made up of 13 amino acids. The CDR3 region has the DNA TGTGCCATCACAGGGAACGACAACTATGGCTACACCTTC. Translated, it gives CAITGNDNYGYTF.

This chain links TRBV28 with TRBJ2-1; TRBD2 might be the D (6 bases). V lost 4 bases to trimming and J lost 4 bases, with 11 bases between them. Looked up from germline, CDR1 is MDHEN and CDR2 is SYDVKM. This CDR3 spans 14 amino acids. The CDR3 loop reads CASSSPGEYNEQFF. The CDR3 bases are TGTGCCAGCAGTTCACCGGGAGAGTACAATGAGCAGTTCTTC.

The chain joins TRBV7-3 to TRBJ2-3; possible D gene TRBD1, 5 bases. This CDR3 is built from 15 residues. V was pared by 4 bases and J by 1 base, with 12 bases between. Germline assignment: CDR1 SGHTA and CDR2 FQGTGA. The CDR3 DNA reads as TGTGCCAGCAGCTCGACCCTAGGGGGCACAGATACGCAGTATTTT. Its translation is CASSSTLGGTDTQYF. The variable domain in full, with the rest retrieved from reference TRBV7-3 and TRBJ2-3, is GAGVSQTPSNKVTEKGKYVELRCDPISGHTALYWYRQSLGQGPEFLIYFQGTGAADDSGLPNDRFFAVRPEGSVSTLKIQRTERGDSAVYLCASSSTLGGTDTQYFGPGTRLTVL.

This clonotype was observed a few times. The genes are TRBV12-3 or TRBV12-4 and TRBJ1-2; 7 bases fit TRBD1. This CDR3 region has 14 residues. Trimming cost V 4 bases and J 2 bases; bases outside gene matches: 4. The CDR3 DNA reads TGTGCCAGCAGTTCTGGACAGGTCAACTATGGCTACACCTTC. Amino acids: CASSSGQVNYGYTF.

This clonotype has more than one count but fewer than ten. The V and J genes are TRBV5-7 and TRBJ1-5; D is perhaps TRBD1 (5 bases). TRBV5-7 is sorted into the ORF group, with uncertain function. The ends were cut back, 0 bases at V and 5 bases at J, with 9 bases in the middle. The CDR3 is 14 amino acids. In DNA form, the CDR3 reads TGTGCCAGCAGCTTGGTGGGGGACGATCAGCCCCAGCATTTT. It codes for CASSLVGDDQPQHF.

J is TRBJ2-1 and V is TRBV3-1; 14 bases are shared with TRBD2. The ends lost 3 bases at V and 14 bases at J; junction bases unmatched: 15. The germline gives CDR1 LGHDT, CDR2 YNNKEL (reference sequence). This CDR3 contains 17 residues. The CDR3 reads CASSQEGLAGVPATEFF. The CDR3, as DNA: TGTGCCAGCAGCCAGGAGGGACTAGCGGGAGTACCTGCTACGGAGTTCTTC.

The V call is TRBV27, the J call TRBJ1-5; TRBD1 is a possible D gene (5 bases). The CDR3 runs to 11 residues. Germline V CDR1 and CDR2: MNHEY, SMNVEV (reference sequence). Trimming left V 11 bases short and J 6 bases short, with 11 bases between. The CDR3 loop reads CARPGGQPQHF. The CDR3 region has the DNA TGTGCCCGCCCCGGGGGTCAGCCCCAGCATTTT.